This entry concerns a single T cell receptor (beta chain). Its antigen is as yet unknown. Measured with immunoSEQ multiplex PCR; TCRdb has only the in-frame clones, and not every one. The data contain about 90,000 clones, 75% to 85% of them singletons. This entry is derived from a study of PD-1 blockade in classical Hodgkin lymphoma. Study-wide results and limits: Baseline diversity in complete responders resembled that of newly diagnosed patients. Possibly reflecting disease activity or prior therapy, repertoire differences have causes that remain undefined. Compared with baseline, CD4+ but not CD8+ TCR diversity had risen significantly by C4D1.

Time point in this sample: cycle 4 day 1 (C4D1), after about 6 weeks of nivolumab. Autologous stem cell transplantation was followed by relapse in every patient, and brentuximab vedotin exposure varied. The specimen was peripheral blood mononuclear cells (PBMCs), collected before the fourth cycle of nivolumab. This sequence was found in a human donor with classical Hodgkin lymphoma.

The CDR3 DNA is TGTGCCAGCAGCTCTCAAGGGACTAGCGGGATGTACGAGCAGTACTTC. It translates to CASSSQGTSGMYEQYF. The chain carries TRBV5-6 and TRBJ2-7, with 13 bases aligning to TRBD2. J lost 4 bases, V lost 3 bases, and 7 bases had no gene match. There are 16 residues in the CDR3. In germline, CDR1 is SGHDT, CDR2 YYEEEE.